A selection of T cell receptor beta chains follows, all from one sample in a study of T cell changes during pregnancy in multiple sclerosis. The data were produced by immunoSEQ multiplex PCR, yet TCRdb's version contains in-frame clones alone and is incomplete. The sample shows about 100,000 clones, around 93% of them seen only once. Sequenced material: peripheral blood, taken after pregnancy. Receptor source: a female donor with multiple sclerosis, enrolled in a pregnancy study. Both conserved end residues are part of each CDR3. D genes are given only for firm matches. The listing skips clone size in some rows; elsewhere it reads once, few, many or a size class.

j_call: TRBJ2-1; clone_size: -; cdr3_length: 15; d_call: -; v_call: TRBV18; cdr3_nt: TGTGCCAGCTCACCAGGTGGCTTCTCCTACAATGAGCAGTTCTTC; cdr3_aa: CASSPGGFSYNEQFF
j_call: TRBJ2-7; clone_size: -; cdr3_length: 14; d_call: -; v_call: TRBV9; cdr3_nt: TGTGCCAGCAGCGTTAGCGAGGGCGGCTACGAGCAGTACTTC; cdr3_aa: CASSVSEGGYEQYF
j_call: TRBJ2-7; clone_size: -; cdr3_length: 16; d_call: TRBD1; v_call: TRBV5-1; cdr3_nt: TGCGCCAGCAGCTTGAAATTACAGGGGGTCGACTACGAGCAGTACTTC; cdr3_aa: CASSLKLQGVDYEQYF
j_call: TRBJ2-7; clone_size: -; cdr3_length: 15; d_call: TRBD2; v_call: TRBV28; cdr3_nt: TGTGCCAGCAGTCCAAGGGACTATAGAGCTTACGAGCAGTACTTC; cdr3_aa: CASSPRDYRAYEQYF
j_call: TRBJ1-5; clone_size: once; cdr3_length: 14; d_call: -; v_call: TRBV2; cdr3_nt: TGTGCCAGCAGTGGGGGGGGGCGGAATCAGCCCCAGCATTTT; cdr3_aa: CASSGGGRNQPQHF
j_call: TRBJ2-1; clone_size: -; cdr3_length: 11; d_call: TRBD2; v_call: TRBV9; cdr3_nt: TGTGCCAGCAGCGTAGGGGGAGGGTTAGTCTTC; cdr3_aa: CASSVGGGLVF
j_call: TRBJ1-3; clone_size: -; cdr3_length: 15; d_call: -; v_call: TRBV21-1; cdr3_nt: TGTGCCAGCAGCAATATGACAGACTCTGGAAACACCATATATTTT; cdr3_aa: CASSNMTDSGNTIYF
j_call: TRBJ2-3; clone_size: -; cdr3_length: 13; d_call: -; v_call: TRBV11-2; cdr3_nt: TGTGCCAGCAGCTCACCAGACACAGATACGCAGTATTTT; cdr3_aa: CASSSPDTDTQYF
j_call: TRBJ2-3; clone_size: -; cdr3_length: 14; d_call: -; v_call: TRBV7-9; cdr3_nt: TGTGCCAGCAGCTTAGCGACGGGGGCAGATACGCAGTATTTT; cdr3_aa: CASSLATGADTQYF
j_call: TRBJ2-3; clone_size: -; cdr3_length: 14; d_call: -; v_call: TRBV25-1; cdr3_nt: TGTGCCAGCAGTGACGAGGGATCCGCAGATACGCAGTATTTT; cdr3_aa: CASSDEGSADTQYF
j_call: TRBJ2-7; clone_size: -; cdr3_length: 17; d_call: -; v_call: TRBV5-8; cdr3_nt: TGTGCCAGCAGCTTCTTTAAGCGGTCAGGCCACTTTTACGAGCAGTACTTC; cdr3_aa: CASSFFKRSGHFYEQYF
j_call: TRBJ2-6; clone_size: -; cdr3_length: 16; d_call: -; v_call: TRBV15; cdr3_nt: TGTGCCACCAGCAGAGATACGCGGTCTGGGGCCAACGTCCTGACTTTC; cdr3_aa: CATSRDTRSGANVLTF
j_call: TRBJ1-1; clone_size: few; cdr3_length: 13; d_call: -; v_call: TRBV7-8; cdr3_nt: TGTGCCAGCAGCTTTCGGTTGAACACTGAAGCTTTCTTT; cdr3_aa: CASSFRLNTEAFF
j_call: TRBJ2-7; clone_size: -; cdr3_length: 13; d_call: -; v_call: TRBV7-3; cdr3_nt: TGTGCCAGCAGCTTCGGGGTTACCTACGAGCAGTACTTC; cdr3_aa: CASSFGVTYEQYF
j_call: TRBJ2-5; clone_size: -; cdr3_length: 13; d_call: TRBD1; v_call: TRBV27; cdr3_nt: TGTGCCAGCAGTTGGACAGGGATGGAGACCCAGTACTTC; cdr3_aa: CASSWTGMETQYF